Sequencing of this TCR beta chain was carried out in a study of blood T cell repertoires in COVID-19 (dated by TCRdb to the early 2020s). About the study as a whole: The collaborator samples originated in the United States, Italy and Spain and spanned the acute and convalescent phases of COVID-19. Subjects who had been exposed to COVID-19, were actively infected with it, or had recovered from it provided the deeply sampled blood TCRbeta repertoires that made up the dataset. Nearly every sample came with metadata listing a de-identified subject ID, COVID-19 status, age in years and sex. The samples were drawn from the first 160 participants of the ongoing ImmuneRACE study and from 1,254 subjects provided by 6 global collaborators. The prospective study material was composed of cDNA or gDNA derived from T cells, B-cell-depleted T cells, or PBMCs. The repertoires were released in a freely available public database meant as a resource for research on the immune response to SARS-CoV-2. Where HLA class I and class II types were available, the types were taken from metadata supplied by the sample provider, not from assay-based typing.

At one collaborating source in Seattle, patients were enrolled during active infection and were followed longitudinally through the course of disease. Whole blood was collected in K2EDTA tubes by collaborating institutions according to the institutions' own protocols. Collaborator samples were shipped for TCRbeta analysis as frozen whole blood, isolated PBMCs, or DNA extracted from either sample type. CDR1 and CDR2 were assigned from the germline V gene (reference sequence) as LNHDA and SQIVND. Inclusive of the bounding cysteine and phenylalanine, the CDR3 is 16 residues long. Here the CDR3 DNA is all that survives: 48 bases in frame from base 1. Trimming leaves V shorter by 5 bases and J shorter by 5 bases, with the junction holding 10 bases beyond the gene matches. General study outcomes and caveats: How much clinical and demographic metadata was included differed by source and by participant, and the metadata was provided uncurated.

TCRbeta CDR3 regions were amplified from genomic DNA by means of the immunoSEQ Assay, a bias-controlled multiplex PCR. In the original analysis: The number of nucleated cells in each sample was estimated by amplification of reference gene primers within the assay. To quantify the absolute abundance of each unique TCRbeta CDR3 rearrangement, sequence reads were collapsed and filtered. For each sample, productive Simpson clonality was calculated as the square root of Simpson's diversity index across productive rearrangements. The source is immuneACCESS, and TCRdb retained only in-frame sequences with V and J called. Part of the clones is not carried over; for the studies checked, unresolved V genes explain less than half of this, and the remainder is unexplained. The V and J calls and clone size were taken over from that table, and D and trimming were inferred from the DNA. This sample comprises over 150,000 clones, over 75% of them detected only once. The leading ten clones occupy roughly 0.62% of the sample.

On this clone: The target of this receptor is not known. No clone much larger than this one lies a single base away; base qualities are absent.

The receptor was isolated from a man between 60 and 75 years old with COVID-19, enrolled during active disease. In this chain, TRBV19 is recombined with TRBJ2-1; the central 9 bases match TRBD2. The sample was peripheral blood. The sequenced DNA: TGTGCCAGTAGTTTCCCTAGCGGGGCCGGCCACAATGAGCAGTTCTTC. The resulting protein is CASSFPSGAGHNEQFF.